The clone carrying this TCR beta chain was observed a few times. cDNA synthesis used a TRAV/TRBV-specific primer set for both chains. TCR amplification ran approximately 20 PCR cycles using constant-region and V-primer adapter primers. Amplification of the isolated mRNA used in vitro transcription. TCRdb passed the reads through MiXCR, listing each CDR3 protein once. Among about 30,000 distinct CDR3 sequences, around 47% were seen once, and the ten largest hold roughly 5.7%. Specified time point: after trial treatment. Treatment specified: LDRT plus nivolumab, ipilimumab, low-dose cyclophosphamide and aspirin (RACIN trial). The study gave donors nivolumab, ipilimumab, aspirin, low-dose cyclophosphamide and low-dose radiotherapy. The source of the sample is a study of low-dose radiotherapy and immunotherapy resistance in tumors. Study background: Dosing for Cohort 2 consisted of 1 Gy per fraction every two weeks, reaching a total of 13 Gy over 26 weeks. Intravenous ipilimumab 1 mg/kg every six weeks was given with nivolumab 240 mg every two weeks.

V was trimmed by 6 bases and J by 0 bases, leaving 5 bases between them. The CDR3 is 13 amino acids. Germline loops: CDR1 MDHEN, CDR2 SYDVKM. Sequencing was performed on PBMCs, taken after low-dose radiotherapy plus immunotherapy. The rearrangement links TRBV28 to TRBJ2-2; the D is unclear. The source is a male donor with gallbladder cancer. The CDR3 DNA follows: TGTGCCAGCAGCCCCCCGAACACCGGGGAGCTGTTTTTT. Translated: CASSPPNTGELFF.